Shown below are 2 T cell receptor beta chains from a single sample sequenced in a study of T cells after yellow fever vaccination. One entry per CDR3 protein results from TCRdb running MiXCR on the 5' RACE reads. Here the sample spans around 300,000 distinct CDR3 sequences, approximately 4.3% being singletons. Source: PBMCs, taken 15 days after the yellow fever booster vaccination. Source of these receptors: a man in his late teens or twenties who received the YFV17D yellow fever vaccine.

This clonotype has at least ten counts. In DNA form, the CDR3 reads TGCGCCAGCAGCCAAGGACTAGCGGGGGGGGATAGGGAGACCCAGTACTTC. It translates to CASSQGLAGGDRETQYF. The chain uses TRBV4-1 and TRBJ2-5; 14 bases align to TRBD2. CDR1 is MGHRA and CDR2 is YSYEKL in the germline V gene. The V and J ends lost 1 base and 5 bases, in that order; junction bases with no gene match: 6. The CDR3 sequence is 17 residues long.

This clonotype was found a few times. The rearrangement links TRBV25-1 to TRBJ2-1; tentatively, D is TRBD2 (5 bases). Germline V gives CDR1 MGHDK, CDR2 SYGVNS. There are 13 residues in the CDR3. The V end was cut by 7 bases, the J end by 8 bases, with 15 bases between. CDR3 loop: CASTPRAGYEQFF. The CDR3 coding sequence is TGTGCCAGCACCCCGAGGGCAGGATATGAGCAGTTCTTC.